The T cell receptor beta chain described here comes from a study of blood T cell repertoires in COVID-19. The CDR3 consists of 13 residues. V lost 6 bases and J 0 bases, leaving 6 bases between the germline ends. The recovered donors of Cohort 3 showed two negative PCRs, clearance, or symptom resolution. Produced via immunoSEQ multiplex PCR; TCRdb's table is partial and in-frame only. The sample holds under 300,000 clones, approximately 85% seen once. The receptor was isolated from a woman aged 45-65 years who had recovered from COVID-19. The chain couples TRBV12-3 or TRBV12-4 to TRBJ2-1; D uncertain. Sequenced input: PBMCs or T cells enriched from blood (not recorded which). CDR3 nucleotide sequence: TGTGCCAGCAGCCGGGTCTCCTACAATGAGCAGTTCTTC. Translation gives CASSRVSYNEQFF.